The clone carrying this TCR beta chain was counted at least ten times. Its antigen remains unknown. Blood from later-ophthalmopathy patients was taken at first hyperthyroidism diagnosis. V dropped 3 bases and J dropped 0 bases, with 8 bases sitting between them. The CDR3 is 14 residues long. This sample was taken from a study of T cells in Graves' hyperthyroidism and ophthalmopathy. Findings of the study overall: The model identified upcoming ophthalmopathy a median 6.5 months ahead of onset.

TCR beta CDR3 region amplification was performed from RNA transcripts. First-round RT-PCR of the TCR CDR3 relied on the HTBI primer set. TCRdb called the multiplex PCR reads again in MiXCR, with one record for every CDR3 protein. The sample yields 550,000 to 650,000 distinct CDR3 sequences, 14% seen once. The sequenced sample consisted of blood. The receptor comes from a woman younger than 45 with Graves' hyperthyroidism that later progressed to Graves' ophthalmopathy. The V gene is TRBV12-3 or TRBV12-4, the J gene TRBJ1-1; no firm D call. CDR3 nucleotide sequence: TGTGCCAGCAGTTTGGGGAGTTTGAACACTGAAGCTTTCTTT. As protein: CASSLGSLNTEAFF.